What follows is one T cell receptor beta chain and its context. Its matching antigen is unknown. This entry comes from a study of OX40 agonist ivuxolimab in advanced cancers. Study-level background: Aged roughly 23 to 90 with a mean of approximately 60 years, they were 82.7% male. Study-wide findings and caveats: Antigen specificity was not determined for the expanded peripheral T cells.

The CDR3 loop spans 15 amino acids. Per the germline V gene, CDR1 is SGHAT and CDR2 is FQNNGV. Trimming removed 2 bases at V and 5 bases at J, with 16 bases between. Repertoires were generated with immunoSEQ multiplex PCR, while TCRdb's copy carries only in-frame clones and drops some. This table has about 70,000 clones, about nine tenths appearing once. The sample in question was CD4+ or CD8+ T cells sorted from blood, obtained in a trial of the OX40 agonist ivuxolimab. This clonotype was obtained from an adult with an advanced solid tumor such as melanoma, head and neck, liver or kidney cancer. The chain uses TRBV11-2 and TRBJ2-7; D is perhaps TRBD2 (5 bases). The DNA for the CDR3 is TGTGCCAGCAGCTTAAGTAGGACTTATAGAGACGAGCAGTACTTC. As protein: CASSLSRTYRDEQYF.